This T cell receptor (beta chain) derives from a study of regulatory T cells in long-lasting Graves disease. The time point here: newly diagnosed GD, antithyroid drugs for less than 3 months. From PBMCs, RNA was extracted and then used to make the TCR library. Arm-PCR of CDR3 regions and iRepertoire HTBI primers were used to build TCR beta libraries. MiXCR, applied by TCRdb to the multiplex PCR reads, yields one record per CDR3 protein. The table lists under 450,000 distinct CDR3 sequences, 12% of them singletons. This clonotype has a count of ten or more. Germline V lookup: CDR1 KGHSH, CDR2 LQKENI. This CDR3 is built from 13 residues. Trimming removed 2 bases at V and 2 bases at J, with 4 bases between. This same sample was also part of a study on T cells in Graves' hyperthyroidism and ophthalmopathy.

The source is a woman aged 18-35 years with Graves disease. Sequences were derived from peripheral blood mononuclear cells (PBMCs), sampled at new diagnosis, from a patient treated with antithyroid drugs. The chain uses TRBV18 and TRBJ2-1, with D hard to call. This CDR3 reads CASSPGPYNEQFF. The CDR3, as DNA: TGTGCCAGCTCACCAGGGCCCTACAATGAGCAGTTCTTC.